The 29 T cell receptor beta chains listed next were all sequenced from one sample in a study of CD8+ T cells in alopecia areata. Following extraction, RNA underwent reverse transcription to cDNA, which served as the sequencing template. Some clones are missing from TCRdb's copy, which holds only in-frame ones; the method was immunoSEQ multiplex PCR. The table shows more than 100,000 clones, with roughly 50% occurring only once. Sequenced input: CD4+ T cells sorted from blood. Source of these receptors: a human donor in good health.

This sequence joins TRBV9 and TRBJ2-3; D is unclear. The CDR3 is made up of 14 amino acids. The germline gives CDR1 SGDLS, CDR2 YYNGEE. V dropped 4 bases and J dropped 1 base, with 10 bases sitting between them. CDR3 sequence: CASSTPRRTDTQYF. As DNA, the CDR3 is TGTGCCAGCAGCACCCCGCGCCGCACAGATACGCAGTATTTT.

In this sample, this clone turned up once. The chain carries TRBV5-6 and TRBJ2-5, with D possibly being TRBD1 or TRBD2 (5 bases each). The CDR3 has 13 amino acids. V lost 3 bases and J 9 bases, leaving 15 bases between the germline ends. Germline V lookup: CDR1 SGHDT, CDR2 YYEEEE. The CDR3 here is CASSSGRVLAQYF. Written as DNA, the CDR3 is TGTGCCAGCAGCTCGGGGCGGGTTCTGGCCCAGTACTTC. The full variable domain, with the rest looked up from reference TRBV5-6 and TRBJ2-5, is DAGVTQSPTHLIKTRGQQVTLRCSPKSGHDTVSWYQQALGQGPQFIFQYYEEEERQRGNFPDRFSGHQFPNYSSELNVNALLLGDSALYLCASSSGRVLAQYFGPGTRLLVL.

The chain carries TRBV7-2 and TRBJ2-7, with TRBD2 matching 9 bases. The ends lost 1 base at V and 3 bases at J; junction bases unmatched: 16. Germline assignment: CDR1 SGHTA and CDR2 FQGNSA. The CDR3 is 19 residues long. The CDR3 region has the DNA TGTGCCAGCAGCTTAGTGCAAAGTGGCGGGGGGGGAGGTCTCTACGAGCAGTACTTC. This sequence encodes CASSLVQSGGGGGLYEQYF.

The chain links TRBV29-1 to TRBJ2-3; a weak D match, TRBD2 (6 bases). The germline CDR1 and CDR2 sequences are SQVTM and ANQGSEA. V shed 4 bases and J shed 8 bases, with 13 bases lying between them. This CDR3 has 12 amino acids. The CDR3: CSVGDSGVTQYF. DNA of the CDR3: TGCAGCGTTGGGGACTCTGGCGTTACGCAGTATTTT.

This clone has just a few counts. The chain couples TRBV5-6 to TRBJ2-5; 7 bases agree with TRBD1. CDR1 is SGHDT, CDR2 YYEEEE, per germline. The CDR3 is 14 amino acids. Trimming removed 4 bases from V and 2 bases from J; junction bases left unmatched: 5. Here the CDR3 reads CASSALGQQETQYF. CDR3 bases: TGTGCCAGCAGCGCGCTGGGACAGCAAGAGACCCAGTACTTC.

In its sample, this clone was seen once. The chain couples TRBV15 to TRBJ2-5, with D possibly TRBD2 on 6 matching bases. The CDR3 is 17 amino acids. Trimming stripped 0 bases from V and 0 bases from J, with 14 bases between. Germline V CDR1 and CDR2: LNHNV, YYDKDF (reference sequence). The CDR3 nucleotides read TGTGCCACCAGCAGAGATCTGACTAGTGGAAACCAAGAGACCCAGTACTTC. Residues: CATSRDLTSGNQETQYF.

The chain carries TRBV27 and TRBJ1-6; possible D gene TRBD1, 5 bases. Looked up from germline, CDR1 is MNHEY and CDR2 is SMNVEV (reference sequence). Trimming removed 5 bases at V and 4 bases at J, with 9 bases between. The CDR3 extends over 14 amino acids. The CDR3 sequence: CASSPTDYNSPLHF. CDR3 in DNA: TGTGCCAGCAGTCCGACAGATTATAATTCACCCCTCCACTTT.

CDR3 residues: CASSLGIGAGGIPETQYF. The CDR3, as DNA: TGCGCCAGCAGCTTGGGTATTGGGGCAGGGGGCATCCCGGAGACCCAGTACTTC. J is TRBJ2-5 and V is TRBV5-1, with TRBD1 matching over 8 bases. This CDR3 is built from 18 residues. J lost 5 bases, V lost 0 bases, and 15 bases had no gene match. Germline V CDR1 and CDR2: SGHRS, YFSETQ.

This clone was detected a few times. The J gene is TRBJ1-2, the V gene TRBV6-5; 9 bases are a match to TRBD1. The germline V gene has CDR1 MNHEY and CDR2 SVGAGI. V shed 0 bases, J shed 7 bases, and the junction held 3 bases outside the gene matches. The CDR3 has 14 amino acids. The DNA of the CDR3 is TGTGCCAGCAGTTACTCGAACAGGGGGCTTGGCTACACCTTC. It encodes CASSYSNRGLGYTF.

This clone occurred a few times. The genes are TRBV4-1 and TRBJ2-3, with D unclear. V was cut by 2 bases and J by 1 base, with 10 bases left in between. CDR1 is MGHRA and CDR2 is YSYEKL in the germline V gene. The CDR3 is 15 residues long. The CDR3 nucleotides are TGCGCCAGCAGCCAAAGCTCCGTCCGCACAGATACGCAGTATTTT. Its protein product is CASSQSSVRTDTQYF.

This chain joins TRBV30 and TRBJ1-5; D is unclear. V was trimmed by 2 bases and J by 0 bases, leaving 14 bases between them. The CDR3 is 16 amino acids. Germline CDR1 GTSNPN, CDR2 SVGIG (reference sequence). Here the CDR3 reads CAWSLNLGYSNQPQHF. CDR3 DNA sequence: TGTGCCTGGAGTCTCAATCTCGGGTATAGCAATCAGCCCCAGCATTTT.

In its sample, this clone was seen a few times. The V and J genes are TRBV5-1 and TRBJ2-3, with D uncertain. The CDR3 is made up of 14 amino acids. CDR1 is SGHRS and CDR2 is YFSETQ in the germline V gene. The V and J ends lost 5 bases and 0 bases respectively, with 10 bases between them. The CDR3 sequence is CASRPGPSTDTQYF. The DNA of the CDR3 is TGCGCCAGCAGACCCGGTCCTAGCACAGATACGCAGTATTTT.

V gene TRBV28 combines with J gene TRBJ2-7, with TRBD1 as a possible D gene (5 bases). V was clipped by 4 bases and J by 3 bases, with 13 bases between them. There are 14 residues in the CDR3. Germline lookup yields CDR1 MDHEN and CDR2 SYDVKM. This chain's CDR3 is CASSSTGQGYEQYF. The DNA of the CDR3 is TGTGCCAGCAGTTCCACAGGACAAGGCTACGAGCAGTACTTC.

The gene calls are TRBV6-5 and TRBJ1-5; D is unclear. CDR1 is MNHEY and CDR2 is SVGAGI in the germline V gene. This CDR3 is built from 15 residues. The V end was cut by 3 bases, the J end by 2 bases, with 11 bases between. As DNA, the CDR3 is TGTGCCAGCAGTTATCGGCCGTTCGGCAATCAGCCCCAGCATTTT. Residues: CASSYRPFGNQPQHF.

The J gene is TRBJ2-3, the V gene TRBV4-2; D call uncertain. The ends were cut back, 6 bases at V and 4 bases at J, with 32 bases in the middle. The CDR3 has 20 amino acids. Per the germline V gene, CDR1 is LGHNA and CDR2 is YNFKEQ. The CDR3 loop is CASSYQYRASRKQSPDTQYF. The CDR3 DNA is TGTGCCAGCAGTTACCAGTACCGGGCGAGCCGGAAACAGAGCCCAGATACGCAGTATTTT.

In this sample, this clone turned up once. The chain is built from TRBV9 and TRBJ1-3; possibly TRBD1 for D (6 bases). V was trimmed by 0 bases and J by 0 bases, leaving 10 bases between them. The length of the CDR3 is 16 residues. Germline-derived CDR1 and CDR2 are SGDLS and YYNGEE. The CDR3 loop reads CASSVEDRVSGNTIYF. The CDR3 bases are TGTGCCAGCAGCGTAGAGGACAGAGTCTCTGGAAACACCATATATTTT.

The chain combines TRBV2 with TRBJ2-6, with no clear D. The CDR3 extends over 15 amino acids. Deletions cut 4 bases from V and 0 bases from J, with 7 bases between. Germline-derived CDR1 and CDR2 are SNHLY and FYNNEI. CDR3 DNA: TGTGCCAGCAGTGTCGATGTCTCTGGGGCCAACGTCCTGACTTTC. Its protein is CASSVDVSGANVLTF.

CDR3 loop: CSVGGGRTGGHNEQFF. CDR3 DNA sequence: TGCAGCGTCGGTGGTGGGCGGACAGGGGGCCACAATGAGCAGTTCTTC. V usage is TRBV29-1 and J usage is TRBJ2-1, with 11 positions matching TRBD1. After removal of 6 bases from V and 5 bases from J, the junction contained 12 bases not matched to a gene. Germline V lookup: CDR1 SQVTM, CDR2 ANQGSEA. The CDR3 covers 16 residues.

The V call is TRBV29-1, the J call TRBJ2-3; D unclear. Trimming left V 5 bases short and J 2 bases short, with 11 bases between. The CDR3 runs 13 residues. Germline lookup yields CDR1 SQVTM and CDR2 ANQGSEA. The CDR3 nucleotides read TGCAGCGTTAGTAGTCACCCCACAGATACGCAGTATTTT. Amino acids: CSVSSHPTDTQYF.

This clone showed up just a few times. CDR3: CASRKDRVQNYGYTF. CDR3 sequence (DNA): TGTGCCAGCAGGAAGGACAGGGTTCAAAACTATGGCTACACCTTC. This chain links TRBV2 with TRBJ1-2, with 8 bases aligning to TRBD1. J lost 2 bases, V lost 6 bases, and 8 bases had no gene match. Germline lookup yields CDR1 SNHLY and CDR2 FYNNEI. The CDR3 is made up of 15 amino acids.

V and J are TRBV9 and TRBJ2-1; possible D gene TRBD2, 6 bases. V shed 0 bases and J shed 2 bases, with 9 bases lying between them. The germline V gene has CDR1 SGDLS and CDR2 YYNGEE. The CDR3 is 15 residues long. The CDR3 DNA reads as TGTGCCAGCAGCGTAGCCACGGGGGCCTACAATGAGCAGTTCTTC. It codes for CASSVATGAYNEQFF.

This clone came up a few times. The chain joins TRBV14 to TRBJ2-7, with TRBD1 as a possible D gene (5 bases). Trimming pared 1 base from V and 1 base from J, leaving 11 bases between. This CDR3 spans 15 amino acids. Germline V gene data show CDR1 as SGHDN and CDR2 as FVKESK. CDR3 sequence (DNA): TGTGCCAGCAGCCAAGCAGTCGACAGATCCTACGAGCAGTACTTC. This gives the protein CASSQAVDRSYEQYF.

This clone came up a few times. This rearrangement joins TRBV29-1 to TRBJ2-1; D unclear. Germline lookup yields CDR1 SQVTM and CDR2 ANQGSEA. The CDR3 runs 11 residues. Trimming pared 7 bases from V and 3 bases from J, leaving 7 bases between. The CDR3 reads CSAALYNEQFF. CDR3 nucleotides: TGCAGCGCCGCTCTCTACAATGAGCAGTTCTTC.

This chain links TRBV4-2 with TRBJ1-5; 7 positions match TRBD1. The germline gives CDR1 LGHNA, CDR2 YNFKEQ. The V and J ends lost 4 bases and 7 bases, in that order; junction bases with no gene match: 7. The CDR3 loop spans 14 amino acids. CDR3 residues: CASSPGQINQPQHF. Written as DNA, the CDR3 is TGTGCCAGCAGCCCGGGACAGATTAACCAGCCCCAGCATTTT.

In its sample, this clone was seen many times. The rearrangement uses TRBV28 and TRBJ2-3; TRBD2 agrees at 7 bases. CDR3 length: 14 residues. Germline V gene sequence: CDR1 MDHEN, CDR2 SYDVKM. J gave up 0 bases and V 5 bases, and 2 bases lay outside the gene matches. The chain's CDR3 is CASSLGGSTDTQYF. The CDR3 DNA follows: TGTGCCAGCAGTCTCGGGGGGAGCACAGATACGCAGTATTTT.

The rearrangement joins TRBV5-6 to TRBJ2-1; 9 bases fit TRBD2. Trimming removed 6 bases from V and 2 bases from J; junction bases left unmatched: 12. The V gene's germline CDR1 is SGHDT and CDR2 YYEEEE. The CDR3 is 17 amino acids. The CDR3 loop is CASTKGLALLTYNEQFF. CDR3 nucleotides: TGTGCCAGCACCAAGGGACTAGCACTTCTTACCTACAATGAGCAGTTCTTC.

The chain is built from TRBV4-1 and TRBJ2-7; TRBD1 matches 7 bases. This CDR3 has 16 residues. J gave up 0 bases and V 3 bases, and 8 bases lay outside the gene matches. Germline V CDR1 and CDR2: MGHRA, YSYEKL. The CDR3 loop is CASSHREDRRSYEQYF. The DNA of the CDR3 is TGCGCCAGCAGCCATAGAGAGGACAGGCGCTCCTACGAGCAGTACTTC.

V is TRBV10-3 and J is TRBJ1-1, with D unclear. V shed 3 bases and J shed 0 bases, with 5 bases lying between them. Germline V gives CDR1 ENHRY, CDR2 SYGVKD. The CDR3 contains 13 residues. The CDR3 spells CAISDRLNTEAFF. For the CDR3, the DNA is TGTGCCATCAGTGATCGCCTGAACACTGAAGCTTTCTTT.

The rearrangement uses TRBV6-6 and TRBJ1-3; D gene unclear. The germline V gene encodes CDR1 MNHNY and CDR2 SVGAGI (reference sequence). The germline V and J ends were trimmed by 6 bases and 0 bases, with 9 bases remaining between them. The CDR3 covers 14 residues. The CDR3 sequence: CASSHEYSGNTIYF. CDR3 coding DNA: TGTGCCAGCAGCCACGAGTACTCTGGAAACACCATATATTTT.